This T cell receptor (beta chain) was sequenced in a study of T cell repertoires in aging, cancer and after chemotherapy. General study points: Across the chemotherapy interval, each cancer cohort showed higher median generation probability, suggesting thymic rebound. Loss of evenness, beyond lost richness, contributed to age-related TCR diversity decline in cancer patients.

TCR beta rearrangements were amplified from peripheral blood genomic DNA. A note on this clonotype: The antigen remains undetermined.

Rearranged V-D-J TRB sequences were amplified with a mixed TRB-A/B primer pool. In TCRdb, the multiplex PCR reads were re-called with MiXCR into one record per CDR3 protein. The profile shows some 10,000 distinct CDR3 sequences, about 36% of them singletons. V shed 3 bases, J shed 5 bases, and the junction held 5 bases outside the gene matches. CDR1 and CDR2 from the germline V gene are MNHNS and SASEGT. The CDR3 runs to 14 residues. The chain uses TRBV6-1 and TRBJ2-7; 9 nucleotides agree with TRBD2. The source of this sequence is a human donor in good health. The sequenced sample consisted of blood. CDR3 region: CASSEAGGSDEQYF. For the CDR3, the DNA is TGTGCCAGCAGTGAGGCGGGAGGGTCGGACGAGCAGTACTTC.